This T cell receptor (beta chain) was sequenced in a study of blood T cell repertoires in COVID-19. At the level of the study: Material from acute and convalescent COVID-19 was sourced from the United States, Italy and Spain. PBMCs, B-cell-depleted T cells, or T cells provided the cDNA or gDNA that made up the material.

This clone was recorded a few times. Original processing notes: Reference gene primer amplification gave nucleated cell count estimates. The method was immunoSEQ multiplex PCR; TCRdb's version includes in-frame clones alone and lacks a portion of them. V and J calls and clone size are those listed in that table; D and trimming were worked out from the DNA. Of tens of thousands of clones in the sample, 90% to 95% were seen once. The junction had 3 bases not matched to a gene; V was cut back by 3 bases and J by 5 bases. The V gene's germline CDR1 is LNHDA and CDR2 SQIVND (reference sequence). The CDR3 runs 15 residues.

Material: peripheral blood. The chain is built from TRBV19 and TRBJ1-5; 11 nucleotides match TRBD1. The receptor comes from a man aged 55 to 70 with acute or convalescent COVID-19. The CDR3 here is CASSILGQGDQPQHF. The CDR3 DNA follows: TGTGCCAGTAGTATCCTGGGACAGGGGGATCAGCCCCAGCATTTT.